The following is a T cell receptor (beta chain) sequence with its context. The entry originates in a study of T cell responses to AZD1222 COVID-19 vaccine. Trimming took off 0 bases at V and 1 base at J, with 10 bases between the two ends. This CDR3 region has 15 residues. Germline CDR1 and CDR2: SGHRS and YFSETQ. Only in-frame clones appear in the TCRdb table, and some are missing; sequencing was by immunoSEQ multiplex PCR. The table records about 190,000 clones, roughly 92% of them present only once. The specimen comprised peripheral blood, sampled on day 0 of AZD1222 vaccination. The chain has TRBV5-1 and TRBJ1-1; D is undetermined. This clonotype was sampled from an adult in good health. The CDR3 bases are TGCGCCAGCAGCTTGGCTGGAGACAAGAACACTGAAGCTTTCTTT. Its translation is CASSLAGDKNTEAFF.